Shown below are 8 T cell receptor beta chains from a single sample sequenced in a study of T cells in Graves' hyperthyroidism and ophthalmopathy. Amplified regions were TCR beta CDR3 sequences from RNA transcripts. The TCR CDR3 was amplified in a first-round RT-PCR using the HTBI primer set. TCRdb reanalysed the multiplex PCR reads using MiXCR and keeps one entry per CDR3 protein. The repertoire holds 360,000 or so distinct CDR3 sequences, with over 12% as singletons. Sequencing used blood. Receptors were obtained from a woman aged 60 to 75 with Graves' ophthalmopathy.

This clonotype has more than one count but fewer than ten. This chain uses TRBV28 with TRBJ2-5; D possibly corresponds to TRBD1 (5 bases). This CDR3 is built from 15 residues. The V gene lost 6 bases and the J gene lost 3 bases, with 17 bases spanning the gap. In germline, CDR1 is MDHEN, CDR2 SYDVKM. CDR3 bases: TGTGCCAGCAGGGGGCAGTCTCTAGGGAAAGAGACCCAGTACTTC. The encoded protein is CASRGQSLGKETQYF. Full variable domain (rest looked up from reference TRBV28 and TRBJ2-5): DVKVTQSSRYLVKRTGEKVFLECVQDMDHENMFWYRQDPGLGLRLIYFSYDVKMKEKGDIPEGYSVSREKKERFSLILESASTNQTSMYLCASRGQSLGKETQYFGPGTRLLVL.

This clonotype was counted between two and nine times. The V gene is TRBV24-1, the J gene TRBJ2-1; D ambiguous. The V end lost 0 bases, the J end lost 0 bases, and 8 bases lay between the germline ends. Per germline, CDR1 KGHDR and CDR2 SFDVKD. The CDR3 consists of 16 residues. As DNA, the CDR3 is TGTGCCACCAGTGATTTGATCCCGAGCTCCTACAATGAGCAGTTCTTC. It yields the protein CATSDLIPSSYNEQFF.

There are a few counts of this clonotype. V gene TRBV6-1 combines with J gene TRBJ2-7, with no clear D. Germline CDR1 is MNHNS and CDR2 is SASEGT. Between the trimmed V and J ends, which lost 6 bases and 4 bases, there was a span of 13 bases. CDR3 length: 13 residues. The CDR3 region has the DNA TGTGCCAGCAGAAACTTTGCCGAGTACGAGCAGTACTTC. It specifies CASRNFAEYEQYF.

In its sample, this clonotype was seen many times. The rearrangement joins TRBV5-1 to TRBJ2-5; 7 bases align to TRBD2. With V trimmed by 0 bases and J by 0 bases, 5 bases remained unmatched. Germline CDR1 and CDR2: SGHRS and YFSETQ. The CDR3 is 16 amino acids. The CDR3 here is CASSLEGRADQETQYF. CDR3 coding DNA: TGCGCCAGCAGCTTGGAGGGGAGGGCCGACCAAGAGACCCAGTACTTC.

This clonotype was picked up many times. This rearrangement joins TRBV18 to TRBJ2-1; D gene uncertain. The CDR3 extends over 15 amino acids. Trimming shortened V by 1 base and J by 5 bases, and 12 bases separated the two germline ends. Germline-derived CDR1 and CDR2 are KGHSH and LQKENI. CDR3: CASSPQLRSHNEQFF. The CDR3 DNA reads as TGTGCCAGCTCACCACAATTGAGGTCGCACAATGAGCAGTTCTTC.

This clonotype was seen many times. The CDR3 region is CASSPFGTGITEAFF. The CDR3 DNA follows: TGTGCCAGCAGCCCCTTTGGGACAGGGATTACTGAAGCTTTCTTT. J is TRBJ1-1 and V is TRBV27, with TRBD1 matching over 9 bases. V shed 6 bases, J shed 5 bases, and the junction held 10 bases outside the gene matches. CDR1 and CDR2 (germline): MNHEY, SMNVEV (reference sequence). This CDR3 is 15 amino acids long.

Written as DNA, the CDR3 is TGTGCCAGCAGCCAGACTAGCAATTCTGAGCAGTTCTTC. It yields the protein CASSQTSNSEQFF. The chain links TRBV27 to TRBJ2-1, with 7 bases identical to TRBD2. Germline lookup yields CDR1 MNHEY and CDR2 SMNVEV (reference sequence). The CDR3 extends over 13 amino acids. V was clipped by 6 bases and J by 9 bases; unmatched bases: 8.

Ten or more counts support this clonotype. The genes are TRBV3-1 and TRBJ2-3; D gene uncertain. V was clipped by 0 bases and J by 2 bases, with 3 bases between them. The CDR3 length is 13 residues. CDR1 is LGHDT, CDR2 YNNKEL, per germline (reference sequence). The CDR3 region is CASSQDPTDTQYF. The DNA for the CDR3 is TGTGCCAGCAGCCAAGATCCCACAGATACGCAGTATTTT.